Shown below are 22 T cell receptor beta chains from a single sample sequenced in a study of human T cells and chemical hapten exposure. Each CDR3 protein is one row after TCRdb ran MiXCR on the RACE reads. The sample has about 350,000 distinct CDR3 sequences, about 6.3% seen once. Time point given: patch test 2, 6 weeks after DPC sensitization. Treatment in this sample: therapeutic diphenylcyclopropenone sensitization with weekly scalp DPC. Source: whole blood, taken in connection with sensitization to the hapten diphenylcyclopropenone (DPC). These receptors were taken from a woman aged 18 to 35 with alopecia areata. Some clones in this sample may be carry-over from other donors' samples.

This clonotype was observed a handful of times. The V and J genes are TRBV20-1 and TRBJ2-4, with D unclear. The V end lost 6 bases, the J end lost 0 bases, and 12 bases lay between the germline ends. The CDR3 length is 14 residues. The germline V gene encodes CDR1 DFQATT and CDR2 SNEGSKA (reference sequence). Here the CDR3 reads CSAHRRLAKNIQYF. Here the CDR3 DNA reads TGCAGTGCCCACCGACGCCTAGCCAAAAACATTCAGTACTTC.

The CDR3 DNA reads as TGTGCCAGCTCAGAAATCCGGGACTCCTACGAGCAGTACTTC. This sequence encodes CASSEIRDSYEQYF. The chain has TRBV18 and TRBJ2-7, with a tentative D call TRBD2 (5 bases). Trimming pared 5 bases from V and 0 bases from J, leaving 11 bases between. The germline V gene encodes CDR1 KGHSH and CDR2 LQKENI. CDR3 size: 14 residues.

This clonotype was observed a few times. The V call is TRBV14, the J call TRBJ2-2, with D unresolved. Trimming left V 1 base short and J 3 bases short, with 9 bases between. Germline V gene lookup returns CDR1 SGHDN and CDR2 FVKESK. The CDR3 has 15 amino acids. Written as DNA, the CDR3 is TGTGCCAGCAGCCAAGTCAACAGCTACACCGGGGAGCTGTTTTTT. Translated: CASSQVNSYTGELFF.

The CDR3 is CASGRGEGPNQPQHF. The CDR3 region has the DNA TGTGCCAGTGGGCGAGGTGAGGGACCGAATCAGCCCCAGCATTTT. The chain employs TRBV19 and TRBJ1-5; TRBD1 is a possible D gene (5 bases). Trimming left V 8 bases short and J 4 bases short, with 18 bases between. The CDR3 extends over 15 amino acids. The V gene's germline CDR1 is LNHDA and CDR2 SQIVND (reference sequence).

In this sample, this clonotype turned up many times. The chain links TRBV12-3 or TRBV12-4 to TRBJ1-5; no definite D call. The CDR3 has 14 residues. With 8 bases removed from V and 1 base from J, the gap between germline ends came to 12 bases. This CDR3 is CASSEQLSNQPQHF. The CDR3 region has the DNA TGTGCCAGCTCCGAACAGTTAAGCAATCAGCCCCAGCATTTT.

V and J are TRBV24-1 and TRBJ2-2; D tentatively reads TRBD1 or TRBD2 (5 bases each). Germline assignment: CDR1 KGHDR and CDR2 SFDVKD. The V gene lost 4 bases and the J gene lost 4 bases, with 18 bases spanning the gap. The CDR3 loop spans 17 amino acids. CDR3 bases: TGTGCCACCAGTGACCCCGGGACCGGAGCATTCACCGGGGAGCTGTTTTTT. As protein: CATSDPGTGAFTGELFF.

The chain has TRBV12-3 or TRBV12-4 and TRBJ2-6; D remains ambiguous. The CDR3 has 15 residues. The V and J ends lost 7 bases and 0 bases respectively, with 10 bases between them. CDR3 in DNA: TGTGCCAGCAACCTCGATCTCTCTGGGGCCAACGTCCTGACTTTC. Translation gives CASNLDLSGANVLTF.

This clonotype was counted at least ten times. The chain combines TRBV7-9 with TRBJ2-3; D is uncertain. Germline values: CDR1 SEHNR, CDR2 FQNEAQ (reference sequence). V was cut by 5 bases and J by 6 bases, with 9 bases left in between. This CDR3 contains 12 residues. The CDR3 loop reads CASSLVVDTQYF. The CDR3 nucleotides read TGTGCCAGCAGCCTTGTAGTTGATACGCAGTATTTT.

V is TRBV3-1 and J is TRBJ2-3; no definite D call. This CDR3 has 15 amino acids. The germline V and J ends were trimmed by 1 base and 2 bases, with 10 bases remaining between them. The V gene's germline CDR1 is LGHDT and CDR2 YNNKEL (reference sequence). DNA of the CDR3: TGTGCCAGCAGCCAAGGGCAGGCCTTCACAGATACGCAGTATTTT. Translation: CASSQGQAFTDTQYF.

The chain recombines TRBV7-9 with TRBJ2-6; D call uncertain. The CDR3 sequence is 13 residues long. Trimming took off 9 bases at V and 2 bases at J, with 8 bases between the two ends. Germline CDR1 reads SEHNR; CDR2 reads FQNEAQ (reference sequence). CDR3 region: CASRTPGANVLTF. The CDR3 nucleotides are TGTGCCAGTAGGACCCCTGGGGCCAACGTCCTGACTTTC.

The CDR3 coding sequence is TGTGCCAGCAGCTTAGCGCGAGGAAGGACTAGCGGAGACCAAGAGACCCAGTACTTC. Translation: CASSLARGRTSGDQETQYF. The chain joins TRBV7-2 to TRBJ2-5, with TRBD2 matching over 10 bases. The CDR3 is 19 residues long. The V and J ends lost 0 bases and 0 bases, in that order; junction bases with no gene match: 10. Germline loops: CDR1 SGHTA, CDR2 FQGNSA.

This clonotype occurred a few times. The rearrangement joins TRBV29-1 to TRBJ1-1, with D possibly TRBD1 on 5 matching bases. The germline CDR1 and CDR2 sequences are SQVTM and ANQGSEA. The CDR3 extends over 14 amino acids. V lost 6 bases and J lost 6, with 20 bases in between. The CDR3 DNA follows: TGCAGCGTCCAACGGGTTTCTGGGGACTCTGAAGCTTTCTTT. It codes for CSVQRVSGDSEAFF.

The sample holds a few counts of this clonotype. The CDR3 region is CASSQVLDSKDYGYTF. The CDR3 nucleotides are TGCGCCAGCAGCCAAGTCCTCGACAGTAAAGACTATGGCTACACCTTC. J is TRBJ1-2 and V is TRBV4-1, with a tentative D call TRBD1 (5 bases). V lost 1 base, J lost 3 bases, and 15 bases lay in between. Germline-derived CDR1 and CDR2 are MGHRA and YSYEKL. The CDR3 totals 16 residues.

This chain uses TRBV24-1 with TRBJ2-1; 9 bases are a match to TRBD2. Germline V CDR1 and CDR2: KGHDR, SFDVKD. This CDR3 is 16 amino acids long. V trimming: 5 bases; J trimming: 4 bases; junction bases outside the gene matches: 8. The CDR3 coding sequence is TGTGCCACCAGTGTAACAGCGGGGGGCCATTACAATGAGCAGTTCTTC. Translated, it gives CATSVTAGGHYNEQFF.

This clonotype has only a few counts. The chain has TRBV13 and TRBJ2-1; D call uncertain. Between the trimmed V and J ends, which lost 1 base and 6 bases, there was a span of 16 bases. Per germline, CDR1 PRHDT and CDR2 FYEKMQ (reference sequence). The CDR3 length is 16 residues. The CDR3 is CASSLVSPLGGNEQFF. CDR3 bases: TGTGCCAGCAGCTTAGTTTCCCCACTCGGCGGCAATGAGCAGTTCTTC.

The chain combines TRBV18 with TRBJ2-3, with TRBD2 identical over 8 bases. Germline V lookup: CDR1 KGHSH, CDR2 LQKENI. J gave up 2 bases and V 4 bases, and 5 bases lay outside the gene matches. This CDR3 has 15 amino acids. Here the CDR3 reads CASSRKRGNTDTQYF. In DNA form, the CDR3 reads TGTGCCAGCTCACGTAAGCGGGGGAACACAGATACGCAGTATTTT.

This clonotype occurred many times. This chain joins TRBV3-1 and TRBJ1-1; TRBD1 might be the D (5 bases). CDR1 LGHDT and CDR2 YNNKEL come from the germline V gene (reference sequence). V was clipped by 3 bases and J by 11 bases, with 13 bases between them. This CDR3 has 12 amino acids. CDR3 in amino acids: CASSHGQGGAFF. DNA of the CDR3: TGTGCCAGCAGCCATGGGCAGGGAGGTGCTTTCTTT.

This rearrangement joins TRBV7-9 to TRBJ1-2, with D possibly TRBD1 on 6 matching bases. The CDR3 extends over 14 amino acids. The germline CDR1 and CDR2 sequences are SEHNR and FQNEAQ (reference sequence). Deletions cut 2 bases from V and 5 bases from J, with 12 bases between. CDR3 nucleotide sequence: TGTGCCAGCAGCTTAAACAGGGAAGATTATGGCTACACCTTC. Its protein product is CASSLNREDYGYTF.

The chain links TRBV6-5 to TRBJ2-7; 8 positions match TRBD1. Germline lookup yields CDR1 MNHEY and CDR2 SVGAGI. The trim removed 5 bases at V and 4 bases at J, leaving 10 bases unmatched. This CDR3 has 15 residues. CDR3: CASSALGQGNYEQYF. The CDR3 DNA sequence: TGTGCCAGCAGTGCCCTCGGACAGGGTAATTACGAGCAGTACTTC.

This clonotype has at least ten counts. Here the CDR3 reads CASSLSQEYEQYF. CDR3 coding DNA: TGTGCCAGCAGCTTATCTCAGGAGTACGAGCAGTACTTC. The rearrangement joins TRBV11-1 to TRBJ2-7; no clear D. This CDR3 spans 13 amino acids. Trimming pared 2 bases from V and 4 bases from J, leaving 9 bases between. Germline assignment: CDR1 SGHAT and CDR2 FQDESV (reference sequence).

This clonotype has a handful of counts. This chain connects TRBV7-3 to TRBJ2-5, with 10 bases that match TRBD1. The trim removed 5 bases at V and 5 bases at J, leaving 8 bases unmatched. The CDR3 runs to 15 residues. Germline V gene lookup returns CDR1 SGHTA and CDR2 FQGTGA. CDR3 loop: CASSRGTGARETQYF. The CDR3 DNA reads TGTGCCAGCAGCCGCGGGACAGGGGCACGGGAGACCCAGTACTTC.

This CDR3 is CASSKPGTAFYEQYF. Here the CDR3 DNA reads TGTGCCAGCAGTAAACCCGGGACAGCTTTTTACGAGCAGTACTTC. The chain links TRBV6-5 to TRBJ2-7; 7 bases are shared with TRBD1. Trimming at V came to 5 bases and at J to 4 bases, leaving 11 bases not matched to a gene. Germline V gene sequence: CDR1 MNHEY, CDR2 SVGAGI. CDR3 length: 15 amino acids.